This TCR beta chain was identified in a study of shared T cell receptors in the human thymus. V lost 3 bases and J 1 base, leaving 21 bases between the germline ends. Germline CDR1 and CDR2: MDHEN and SYDVKM. The CDR3 has 18 residues. Profiling relied on immunoSEQ multiplex PCR, and the TCRdb table lists in-frame clones only, not all of them. Of 500,000 to 850,000 clones listed, approximately 87% are singletons. This sample also appeared in a second study, on human thymus T cells. From that report: Healthy Finnish infants undergoing corrective surgery for congenital heart defects provided the donor material. During corrective heart surgery, resections were taken, and the thymus tissue came from them. Both thymic and peripheral blood repertoires showed apparently biased V and J usage. Related research has reported that thymic repertoires overlap highly among unrelated individuals.

V and J are TRBV28 and TRBJ1-1; possibly TRBD1 for D (5 bases). The TCR was taken from a boy in the first two years of life with a congenital heart defect. The sequenced sample consisted of thymocytes. CDR3 bases: TGTGCCAGCAGTTTGTTATCGGGGGAAGTCGGGAAGAACACTGAAGCTTTCTTT. It codes for CASSLLSGEVGKNTEAFF.